This is a list of T cell receptor beta chains from one sample in a study of blood T cell repertoires in COVID-19. Clones were sequenced by immunoSEQ multiplex PCR, and TCRdb holds only the in-frame ones, with some missing. The sample lists 20,000 to 25,000 clones; 80% to 90% were seen once. Sequenced sample: peripheral blood. These receptors all stem from a woman aged 80 or older with acute or convalescent COVID-19. Each CDR3 is given with its conserved first and last residue. The order of the fields is J gene, D gene, clone size, V gene, CDR3 protein, CDR3 DNA. A D gene is named only where the DNA matches it firmly. The listing skips clone size in some rows; elsewhere it reads once, few, many or a size class.

TRBJ2-3,.,.,TRBV19,CASSMFRDPTDTQYF,TGTGCCAGTAGTATGTTCAGGGATCCAACAGATACGCAGTATTTT
TRBJ2-2,TRBD2,.,TRBV19,CASSSGRNTGELFF,TGTGCCAGTTCCAGCGGGAGGAACACCGGGGAGCTGTTTTTT
TRBJ1-2,TRBD1,.,TRBV7-9,CASSLENARGAYGYTF,TGTGCCAGCAGCTTAGAAAACGCCAGGGGGGCCTATGGCTACACCTTC
TRBJ1-1,.,once,TRBV11-2,CASSLDPGEAFF,TGTGCCAGCAGCTTAGATCCGGGAGAAGCTTTCTTT
TRBJ2-7,TRBD1,.,TRBV30,CAGSTGGSYEQYF,TGTGCCGGATCGACAGGGGGGAGCTACGAGCAGTACTTC
TRBJ1-5,.,.,TRBV6-5,CASSYDTVPFNQPQHF,TGTGCCAGCAGTTATGACACGGTTCCATTCAATCAGCCCCAGCATTTT
TRBJ2-3,.,.,TRBV7-8,CASSPRAGSNTDTQYF,TGTGCCAGCAGCCCCCGGGCAGGGTCAAACACAGATACGCAGTATTTT
TRBJ2-7,TRBD1,.,TRBV19,CANIPGQDNYEQYF,TGTGCCAATATTCCGGGACAGGACAACTACGAGCAGTACTTC
TRBJ2-3,TRBD2,.,TRBV7-2,CASSLSPAQRGADTQYF,TGTGCCAGCAGCTTATCCCCAGCACAGCGGGGGGCAGATACGCAGTATTTT
TRBJ2-3,TRBD2,.,TRBV7-8,CASSSPSGREDTQYF,TGTGCCAGCAGCTCACCAAGCGGGAGAGAAGATACGCAGTATTTT
TRBJ1-2,TRBD1,.,TRBV12-3/TRBV12-4,CASTRQGNYGYTF,TGTGCCAGCACCCGACAGGGGAACTATGGCTACACCTTC
TRBJ2-1,TRBD1,.,TRBV29-1,CSAKTGGSYNEQFF,TGCAGCGCAAAGACAGGGGGCTCCTACAATGAGCAGTTCTTC
TRBJ2-1,.,.,TRBV24-1,CATSDRGQLQQFF,TGTGCCACCAGTGACCGAGGACAGCTACAGCAGTTCTTC
TRBJ1-6,TRBD1,.,TRBV11-2,CASSQGWGDRVNSPLHF,TGTGCCAGCAGCCAGGGATGGGGGGACAGGGTTAATTCACCCCTCCACTTT
TRBJ2-3,TRBD2,once,TRBV7-9,CASSLSKREITDTQYF,TGTGCCAGCAGCTTAAGTAAGCGGGAGATAACAGATACGCAGTATTTT
TRBJ1-1,.,.,TRBV11-2,CASSLDLRRTEAFF,TGTGCCAGCAGCTTAGATCTGAGGCGCACTGAAGCTTTCTTT
TRBJ1-4,.,once,TRBV7-8,CASSLPNEKLFF,TGTGCCAGCAGCTTACCAAATGAAAAACTGTTTTTT
TRBJ2-7,.,.,TRBV7-2,CASSYQNTEQYF,TGTGCCAGCAGCTACCAAAATACAGAGCAGTACTTC
TRBJ2-1,.,.,TRBV15,CATRGGLPENEQFF,TGTGCCACCAGGGGAGGACTACCAGAGAATGAGCAGTTCTTC
TRBJ2-5,TRBD2,.,TRBV7-7,CASSGVAGGPETQYF,TGTGCTAGCAGCGGGGTAGCGGGGGGTCCAGAGACCCAGTACTTC
TRBJ1-1,.,once,TRBV2,CASSEEGVGEAFF,TGTGCCAGCAGTGAAGAGGGAGTGGGTGAAGCTTTCTTT
TRBJ1-2,.,.,TRBV6-2/TRBV6-3,CASSLSDYGYTF,TGTGCCAGCAGTTTATCAGATTATGGCTACACCTTC
TRBJ1-3,.,.,TRBV24-1,CASRRIHSGNTIYF,TGTGCCTCGCGGCGGATCCACTCTGGAAACACCATATATTTT
TRBJ1-6,.,.,TRBV27,CASSPGLVNSPLHF,TGTGCCAGCAGTCCTGGGCTCGTTAATTCACCCCTCCACTTT
TRBJ2-7,.,.,TRBV4-3,CASSQEWRTHSSYEQYF,TGCGCCAGCAGCCAAGAGTGGAGGACGCATTCCTCCTACGAGCAGTACTTC
TRBJ2-3,TRBD2,.,TRBV9,CASSVRSGEGVDTQYF,TGTGCCAGCAGCGTAAGAAGCGGGGAGGGAGTTGATACGCAGTATTTT
TRBJ1-1,.,.,TRBV2,CASKGHPNTEAFF,TGTGCCAGCAAGGGACACCCGAACACTGAAGCTTTCTTT
TRBJ1-3,TRBD1,.,TRBV5-1,CASSPGTGVDSGNTIYF,TGCGCCAGCAGCCCCGGGACAGGGGTTGACTCTGGAAACACCATATATTTT
TRBJ2-7,TRBD2,.,TRBV11-2,CASTRTSGGTSGGFYEQYF,TGTGCCAGCACCCGCACCAGTGGAGGGACTAGCGGGGGCTTCTACGAGCAGTACTTC
TRBJ2-2,.,once,TRBV4-3,CASSQEAVKRSNTGELFF,TGCGCCAGCAGCCAAGAAGCGGTCAAGCGGAGTAACACCGGGGAGCTGTTTTTT
TRBJ1-2,TRBD1,.,TRBV18,CASRPGTGFDGYTF,TGTGCCAGCCGTCCCGGGACAGGGTTCGATGGCTACACCTTC
TRBJ2-5,.,.,TRBV14,CASSQGARGKETQYF,TGTGCCAGCAGCCAAGGAGCCAGGGGAAAAGAGACCCAGTACTTC
TRBJ1-2,TRBD1,.,TRBV19,CASSMDPGQDHFFYGYTF,TGTGCCAGTAGTATGGATCCGGGACAGGACCATTTCTTCTATGGCTACACCTTC
TRBJ2-5,TRBD2,.,TRBV6-2/TRBV6-3,CASSYSRVSGEQETQYF,TGTGCCAGCAGTTACTCGAGGGTTAGCGGGGAACAAGAGACCCAGTACTTC
TRBJ2-7,TRBD2,.,TRBV19,CASSNSGGTYEQYF,TGTGCCAGTAGTAACAGCGGGGGAACCTACGAGCAGTACTTC
TRBJ1-4,TRBD1,.,TRBV11-3,CASSLPYSGGAATNEKLFF,TGTGCCAGCAGCCTACCATACTCAGGGGGCGCAGCCACTAATGAAAAACTGTTTTTT
TRBJ2-2,TRBD2,.,TRBV11-2,CASSYYSGRSGELFF,TGTGCCAGCAGTTATTATAGCGGGAGGAGCGGGGAGCTGTTTTTT